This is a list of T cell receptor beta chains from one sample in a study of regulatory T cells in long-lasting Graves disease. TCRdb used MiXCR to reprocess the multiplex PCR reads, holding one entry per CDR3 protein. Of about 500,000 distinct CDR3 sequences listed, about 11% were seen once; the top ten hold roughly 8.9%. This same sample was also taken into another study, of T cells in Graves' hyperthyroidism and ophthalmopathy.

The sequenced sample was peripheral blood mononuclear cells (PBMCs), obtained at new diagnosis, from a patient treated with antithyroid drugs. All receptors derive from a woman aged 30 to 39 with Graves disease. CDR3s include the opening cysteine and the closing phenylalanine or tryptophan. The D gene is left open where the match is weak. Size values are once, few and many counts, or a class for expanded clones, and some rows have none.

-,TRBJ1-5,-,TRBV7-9,TGTGCCAGCAGCCCCCGGTGGAATCAGCCCCAGCATTTT,CASSPRWNQPQHF
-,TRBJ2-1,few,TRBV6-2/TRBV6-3,TGTGCCAGCAGTTCGTATCAGGGGCTGGACTACAATGAGCAGTTCTTC,CASSSYQGLDYNEQFF
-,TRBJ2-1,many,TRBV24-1,TGTGCCACCAGTGATCCCCTTTACAATGAGCAGTTCTTC,CATSDPLYNEQFF
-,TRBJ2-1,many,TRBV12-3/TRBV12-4,TGTGCCAGCAGTTTAACGGCAGATAGCTCCTACAATGAGCAGTTCTTC,CASSLTADSSYNEQFF
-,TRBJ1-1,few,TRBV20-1,TGCAGTGCTAGGATGGCACTGAACACTGAAGCTTTCTTT,CSARMALNTEAFF
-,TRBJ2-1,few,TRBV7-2,TGTGCCAGCAGCTTAGTGTCCGGGACGTTGGATGGCCCCTACAATGAGCAGTTCTTC,CASSLVSGTLDGPYNEQFF
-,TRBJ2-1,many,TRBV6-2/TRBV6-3,TGTGCCAGCAGTGATGCAGGGTATAGGGCAAATGAGCAGTTCTTC,CASSDAGYRANEQFF
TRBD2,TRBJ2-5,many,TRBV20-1,TGCAGTGCTAGGGACACTAGTGGGGGGGACCAGGAGACCCAGTACTTC,CSARDTSGGDQETQYF
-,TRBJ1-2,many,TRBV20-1,TGCAGTGCTAGAGGGAGCCTTACTTTTCCTAACTATGGCTACACCTTC,CSARGSLTFPNYGYTF
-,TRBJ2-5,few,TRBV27,TGTGCCAGCAGTTTATCGGCTGGGGCAGCACAAGGGACCCAGTACTTC,CASSLSAGAAQGTQYF
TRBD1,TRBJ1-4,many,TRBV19,TGTGCCAGTAGAGACAGGGGAAATGAAAAACTGTTTTTT,CASRDRGNEKLFF
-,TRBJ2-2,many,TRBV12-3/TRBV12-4,TGTGCCAGCAGTTTAAGGCGTGAGCTGTTTTTT,CASSLRRELFF
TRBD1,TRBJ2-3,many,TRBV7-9,TGTGCCAGCAGCGCCGACAGGGCGGCAGATACGCAGTATTTT,CASSADRAADTQYF
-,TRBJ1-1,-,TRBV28,TGTGCCAGCAGTTTAAACGGCAGGCCTGGCACTGAAGCTTTCTTT,CASSLNGRPGTEAFF
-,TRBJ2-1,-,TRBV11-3,TGTGCCAGCAGCTTAGGGGAGACTAGTAAGGAGTTCTTC,CASSLGETSKEFF
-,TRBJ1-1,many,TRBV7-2,TGTGCCAGCAGTCCGACAGGCGTGAACACTGAAGCTTTCTTT,CASSPTGVNTEAFF
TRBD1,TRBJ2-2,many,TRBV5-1,TGCGCCAGCAGGCCCTGGACAGGAGCCACCGGGGAGCTGTTTTTT,CASRPWTGATGELFF
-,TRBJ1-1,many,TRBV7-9,TGTGCCAGCAGCTTTGAGGGAACCACTGAAGCTTTCTTT,CASSFEGTTEAFF
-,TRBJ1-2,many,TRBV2,TGTGCCAGCAGACCTGACAGAACGAGTGGCTACACCTTC,CASRPDRTSGYTF
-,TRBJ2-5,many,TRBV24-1,TGTGCCACCAGTGACCCAGGGGGGGTCAAAAGGGAGACCCAGTACTTC,CATSDPGGVKRETQYF
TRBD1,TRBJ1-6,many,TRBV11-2,TGTGCCAGCAGCTTCAGGGACAGGGGGCTCTATAATTCACCCCTCCACTTT,CASSFRDRGLYNSPLHF
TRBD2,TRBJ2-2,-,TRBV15,TGTGCCACCAGCACGGGGGGTACGAACACCGGGGAGCTGTTTTTT,CATSTGGTNTGELFF
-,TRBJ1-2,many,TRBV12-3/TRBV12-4,TGTGCCAGCAGTTTGGTGAGGTTCGAAGGTAACTATGGCTACACCTTC,CASSLVRFEGNYGYTF
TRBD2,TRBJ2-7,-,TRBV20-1,TGCAGTGCCGGAACCGGGACTACCTACGAGCAGTACTTC,CSAGTGTTYEQYF
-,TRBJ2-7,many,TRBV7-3,TGTGCCAGCAGCTTATCCGGATTGGGCGAGCAGTACTTC,CASSLSGLGEQYF
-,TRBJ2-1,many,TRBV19,TGTGCCAGTAGTTCGGAGGGGGCGTCCTACAATGAGCAGTTCTTC,CASSSEGASYNEQFF
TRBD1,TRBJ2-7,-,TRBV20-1,TGCAGTGCTAACCGGGGACAGGGGAACGAGCAGTACTTC,CSANRGQGNEQYF
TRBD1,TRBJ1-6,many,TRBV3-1,TGTGCCAGCAGCCTAGGGACAGCAAATTCACCCCTCCACTTT,CASSLGTANSPLHF
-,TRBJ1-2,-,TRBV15,TGTGCCACCAGCGGGGGGGCAGGGGAAGGCTACACCTTC,CATSGGAGEGYTF
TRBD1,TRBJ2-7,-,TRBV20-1,TGCAGTGCTGGGACGGGACAGCCCTACGAGCAGTACTTC,CSAGTGQPYEQYF
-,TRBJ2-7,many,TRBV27,TGTGCCAGCGGACTCCTCCGCCACGAGCAGTACTTC,CASGLLRHEQYF
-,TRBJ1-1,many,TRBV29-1,TGCAGCGCCCGGACCCAAGAAGGGGAAGCTTTCTTT,CSARTQEGEAFF
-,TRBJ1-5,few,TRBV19,TGTGCCAGTAGTATATGGGTTGAACAAGGGCAGCCCCAGCATTTT,CASSIWVEQGQPQHF